What follows is one TCR beta chain and its context. Its cognate antigen is unknown. The data derive from a study of cytomegalovirus exposure and HLA in healthy donors. Overall study context: Samples from HLA-typed donors yielded 65 million to 90 million unique TCRs in an early data release. Study-wide results and limits: Earlier analysis looked at TCR beta V segments, and most were productive about 90% or about 30% of the time.

The germline gives CDR1 MDHEN, CDR2 SYDVKM. The CDR3 is made up of 14 amino acids. V lost 6 bases, J lost 3 bases, and 11 bases lay in between. Primers included in the PCR were 60 Vbeta and 13 Jbeta primers. Libraries were prepared by immunoSEQ multiplex PCR; TCRdb keeps only in-frame clonotypes and omits some of them. The sample gives some 100,000 clones, 74% of which show up once; about 2% is in the top ten. The material sequenced was PBMCs. The source of this sequence is a human donor in good health. The chain combines TRBV28 with TRBJ1-4, with no clear D. As DNA, the CDR3 is TGTGCCAGCAGGCGGGCGGGCGCTAATGAAAAACTGTTTTTT. Translated, it gives CASRRAGANEKLFF.